This TCR beta chain was documented in a study of cytotoxic CD8 clonotypes in ibrutinib-treated CLL (dated by TCRdb to about 2021). Background on the whole study: In this cohort, approximately 15 patients were treatment-naive and ten to twelve were relapsed/refractory, while some 18 had unmutated IGHV. Responses were partial in approximately 24 patients and complete in 2; after median approximately 67 months follow-up, roughly 15 stayed in remission and about 12 progressed. Response samples were obtained after a median of approximately twelve months of treatment, with a range of roughly 6 to 40 months. An average of 255,043 productive templates and 94,082 productive rearrangements was obtained per sample. Of the roughly 90 people in the trial, around 25 had longitudinal samples available. Cryopreserved peripheral blood mononuclear cells were obtained before treatment, at response, and at either sustained remission or disease progression. Every remission and progressive disease sample was obtained while ibrutinib was still being received by the patients.

The sample's time point, from its label and the paper: approximately 11 months on ibrutinib. For TCR beta library preparation, 2 to 2.5 micrograms of genomic DNA were isolated from cryopreserved PBMCs. Longitudinal blood samples from CLL patients receiving ibrutinib monotherapy were subjected to high-throughput TCR beta sequencing. Patients were enrolled in a phase 2 open-label single-center ibrutinib monotherapy trial. Comments on this clone: Its binding antigen is unknown. Per-base qualities were not stored, and no clone one base away is much larger.

A MiSeq instrument was used for deep resolution sequencing, which targeted depths ranging from 1 in 1 million up to 1 in 200,000 T cells, with coverage averaging 10x for each clonotype. TCR beta libraries were generated with the immunoSEQ hsTCRB Kit. As for the original processing: ImmunoSEQ Data Assistant and ImmunoSEQ Analyzer were used for data analysis, and V, D and J genes were assigned according to IMGT definitions. Clonality, which ranges from 0 to 1, was calculated as one minus the normalized Shannon entropy of productive rearrangement frequencies. Public clonotype analysis was restricted to overrepresented clonotypes comprising at least 0.05% of each patient's repertoire. About a dozen age-matched healthy donor repertoires from immuneACCESS served as clonality controls. The table comes from immuneACCESS by way of TCRdb, which keeps in-frame sequences with V and J called. Part of the clones is missing from these tables; in studies checked, under half for an unresolved V gene and the rest for unknown reasons. That table furnishes V, J and clone size, whereas the DNA furnished D and trimming. The sample records some 200,000 clones, roughly three quarters of which are singletons. Approximately 6.3% of the sample is in the top ten clones.

Via the germline V gene, CDR1 is KGHSH and CDR2 LQKENI. The CDR3 covers 12 residues, taking in both the cysteine and the phenylalanine. The DNA shown is the 36-base CDR3, in frame from base 1. At the junction V is shortened by 7 bases and J by 4 bases, with 9 bases in between. Overall study results and their limits: At baseline, clonality was higher than in age-matched healthy donors and showed a strong correlation with circulating CD8+ T-cell counts. Lymph node repertoires were not examined, and the timing of sampling was not matched between patients in sustained remission and those whose disease progressed. Clonality increased at ibrutinib response, stayed stable in sustained remission, and fell back toward baseline at progression. Public clonotypes were rare and either shrank or stayed stable during treatment, and the rise in clonality at ibrutinib response reflected expansion of private clonotypes.

The rearranged chain carries TRBV18 and TRBJ2-3; the D gene identity is not certain. The source of this sequence is a human donor with chronic lymphocytic leukemia. The input for sequencing was PBMCs, taken after 12 months of ibrutinib treatment. The DNA reads as follows: TGTGCCAGCTGTGATAGTGCAGATACGCAGTATTTT. It codes for CASCDSADTQYF.